This paragraph covers one T cell receptor beta chain sequence. The data derive from a study of blood T cells in healthy people across ages. Trimming cost V 6 bases and J 2 bases, with 16 bases left between them. This CDR3 spans 16 amino acids. The use of a sample-barcoded 5' primer and a J-beta primer mix characterized a second PCR of roughly 6 to 12 cycles. MiXCR was run by TCRdb on the 5' RACE reads, yielding one entry per CDR3 protein. The sample has approximately 760,000 distinct CDR3 sequences, 25% seen once. These data were also filed under a second study, of T cells of mothers and their children.

This TCR came from a boy between 10 and 17 years old in good health. This chain links TRBV12-3 or TRBV12-4 with TRBJ2-2; D might be TRBD1 (6 bases). Sequences were obtained from blood. The CDR3 DNA reads TGTGCCAGCAGCACTAGTAACAGGGAAAACACCGGGGAGCTGTTTTTT. Protein sequence: CASSTSNRENTGELFF.